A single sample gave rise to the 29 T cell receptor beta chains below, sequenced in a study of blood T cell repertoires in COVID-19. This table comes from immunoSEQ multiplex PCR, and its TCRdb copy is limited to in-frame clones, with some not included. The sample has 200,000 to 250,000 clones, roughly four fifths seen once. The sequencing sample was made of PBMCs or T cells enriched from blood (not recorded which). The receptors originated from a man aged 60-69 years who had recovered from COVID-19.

CDR3 loop: CASSVSVSTDTQYF. In DNA form, the CDR3 reads TGTGCCAGCAGTGTCAGTGTTTCCACAGATACGCAGTATTTT. The V and J genes are TRBV2 and TRBJ2-3; D is unclear. Germline assignment: CDR1 SNHLY and CDR2 FYNNEI. The V end lost 4 bases, the J end lost 2 bases, and 10 bases lay between the germline ends. The CDR3 length is 14 residues. Variable domain in full (rest from reference TRBV2 and TRBJ2-3): EPEVTQTPSHQVTQMGQEVILRCVPISNHLYFYWYRQILGQKVEFLVSFYNNEISEKSEIFDDQFSVERPDGSNFTLKIRSTKLEDSAMYFCASSVSVSTDTQYFGPGTRLTVL.

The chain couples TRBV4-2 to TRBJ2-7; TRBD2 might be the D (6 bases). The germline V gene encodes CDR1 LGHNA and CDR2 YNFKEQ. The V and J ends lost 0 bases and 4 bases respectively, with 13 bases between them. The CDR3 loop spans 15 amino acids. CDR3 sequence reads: CASSQEGGESYEQYF. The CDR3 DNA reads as TGTGCCAGCAGCCAAGAAGGCGGGGAGTCTTACGAGCAGTACTTC.

The CDR3 sequence is CASEQGTEAFF. CDR3 nucleotides: TGTGCCAGTGAACAGGGTACTGAAGCTTTCTTT. This chain links TRBV18 with TRBJ1-1, with D possibly being TRBD1 (6 bases). V dropped 9 bases and J dropped 5 bases, with 10 bases sitting between them. The CDR3 runs 11 residues. Germline assignment: CDR1 KGHSH and CDR2 LQKENI.

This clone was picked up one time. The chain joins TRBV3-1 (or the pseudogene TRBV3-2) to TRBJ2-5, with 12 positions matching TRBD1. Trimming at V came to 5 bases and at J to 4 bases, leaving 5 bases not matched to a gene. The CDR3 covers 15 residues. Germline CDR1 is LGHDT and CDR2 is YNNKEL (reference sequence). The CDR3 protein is CASSVLGQGAETQYF. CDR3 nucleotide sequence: TGTGCCAGCAGCGTCCTGGGACAGGGGGCAGAGACCCAGTACTTC.

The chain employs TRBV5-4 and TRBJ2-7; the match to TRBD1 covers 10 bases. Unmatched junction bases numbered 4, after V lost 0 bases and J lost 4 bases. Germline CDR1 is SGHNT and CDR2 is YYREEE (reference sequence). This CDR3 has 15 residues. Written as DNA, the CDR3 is TGTGCCAGCAGCTTGGGACAGGGGGCGTCGTACGAGCAGTACTTC. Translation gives CASSLGQGASYEQYF.

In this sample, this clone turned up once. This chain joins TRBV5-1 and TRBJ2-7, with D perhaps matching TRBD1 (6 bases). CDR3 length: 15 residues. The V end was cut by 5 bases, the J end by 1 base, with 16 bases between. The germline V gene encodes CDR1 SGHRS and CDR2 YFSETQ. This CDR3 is CASRILLGASYEQYF. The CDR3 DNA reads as TGCGCCAGCAGGATTCTGTTGGGGGCATCCTACGAGCAGTACTTC.

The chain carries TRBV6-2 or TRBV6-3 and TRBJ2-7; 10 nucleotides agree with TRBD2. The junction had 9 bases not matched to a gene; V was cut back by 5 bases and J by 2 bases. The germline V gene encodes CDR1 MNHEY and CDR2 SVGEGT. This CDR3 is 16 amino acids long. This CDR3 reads CASSVGLAGVPYEQYF. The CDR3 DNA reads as TGTGCCAGCAGTGTCGGGCTAGCGGGGGTGCCCTACGAGCAGTACTTC.

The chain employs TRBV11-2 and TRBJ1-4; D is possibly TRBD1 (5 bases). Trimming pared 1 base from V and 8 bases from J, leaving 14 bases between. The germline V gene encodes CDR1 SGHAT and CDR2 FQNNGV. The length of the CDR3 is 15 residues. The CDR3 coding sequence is TGTGCCAGCAGCTTAGCGCCAGGGCTGGAGGAAAAACTGTTTTTT. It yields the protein CASSLAPGLEEKLFF. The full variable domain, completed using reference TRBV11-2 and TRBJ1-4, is EAGVAQSPRYKIIEKRQSVAFWCNPISGHATLYWYQQILGQGPKLLIQFQNNGVVDDSQLPKDRFSAERLKGVDSTLKIQPAKLEDSAVYLCASSLAPGLEEKLFFGSGTQLSVL.

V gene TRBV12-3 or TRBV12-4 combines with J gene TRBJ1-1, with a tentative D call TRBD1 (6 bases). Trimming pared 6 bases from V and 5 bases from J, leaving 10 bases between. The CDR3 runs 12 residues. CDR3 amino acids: CASRKGVTEAFF. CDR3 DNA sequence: TGTGCCAGCAGGAAGGGGGTGACTGAAGCTTTCTTT.

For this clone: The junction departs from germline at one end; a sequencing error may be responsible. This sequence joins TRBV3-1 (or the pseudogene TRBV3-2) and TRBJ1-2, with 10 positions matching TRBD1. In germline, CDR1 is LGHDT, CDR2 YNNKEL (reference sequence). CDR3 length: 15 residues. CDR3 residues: CASSPRDRGNSGYTF. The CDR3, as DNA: TGTGCCAGCAGCCCCAGGGACAGGGGAAACTCTGGCTACACCTTC.

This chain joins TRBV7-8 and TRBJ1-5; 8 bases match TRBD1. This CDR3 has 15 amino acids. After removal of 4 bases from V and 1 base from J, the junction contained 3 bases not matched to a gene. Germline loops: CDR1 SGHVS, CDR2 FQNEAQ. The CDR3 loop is CASSSRTGSNQPQHF. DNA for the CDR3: TGTGCCAGCAGCTCCCGGACAGGGAGCAATCAGCCCCAGCATTTT.

CDR3 region: CASSIGAGSGEQFF. In nucleotides, the CDR3 is TGTGCCAGCAGTATTGGGGCCGGATCGGGTGAGCAGTTCTTC. V and J are TRBV7-9 and TRBJ2-1; the D gene is possibly TRBD1 (5 bases). CDR3 length: 14 amino acids. The germline V gene has CDR1 SEHNR and CDR2 FQNEAQ (reference sequence). Trimming removed 6 bases from V and 9 bases from J, with 18 bases in between. Full variable domain (remainder filled in from reference TRBV7-9 and TRBJ2-1): DTGVSQNPRHKITKRGQNVTFRCDPISEHNRLYWYRQTLGQGPEFLTYFQNEAQLEKSRLLSDRFSAERPKGSFSTLEIQRTEQGDSAMYLCASSIGAGSGEQFFGPGTRLTVL.

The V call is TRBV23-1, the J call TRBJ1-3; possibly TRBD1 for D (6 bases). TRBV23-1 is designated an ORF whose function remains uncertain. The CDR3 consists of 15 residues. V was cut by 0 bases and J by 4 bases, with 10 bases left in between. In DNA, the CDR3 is TGCGCCAGCAGTCAATCCCCCAGGGGAGGAAACACCATATATTTT. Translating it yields CASSQSPRGGNTIYF.

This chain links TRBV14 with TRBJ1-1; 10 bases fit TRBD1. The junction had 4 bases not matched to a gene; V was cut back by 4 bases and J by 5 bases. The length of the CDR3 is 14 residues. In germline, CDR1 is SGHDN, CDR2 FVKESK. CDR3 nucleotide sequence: TGTGCCAGCAGCCTGGACAGGGGGTTTACTGAAGCTTTCTTT. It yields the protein CASSLDRGFTEAFF.

CDR3 protein: CASSQGQGADTQYF. DNA for the CDR3: TGCGCCAGCAGCCAAGGACAGGGTGCAGATACGCAGTATTTT. The rearrangement links TRBV5-1 to TRBJ2-3; TRBD1 matches 8 bases. The CDR3 sequence is 14 residues long. Losses at the gene ends were 4 bases for V and 4 bases for J; bases not matched to a gene: 5. Germline V gene lookup returns CDR1 SGHRS and CDR2 YFSETQ.

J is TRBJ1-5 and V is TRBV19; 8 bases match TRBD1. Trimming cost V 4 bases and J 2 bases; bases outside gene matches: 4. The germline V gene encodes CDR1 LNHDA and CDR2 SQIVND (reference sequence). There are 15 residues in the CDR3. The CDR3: CASSTQGAGNQPQHF. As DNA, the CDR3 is TGTGCCAGTAGTACCCAGGGGGCAGGCAATCAGCCCCAGCATTTT.

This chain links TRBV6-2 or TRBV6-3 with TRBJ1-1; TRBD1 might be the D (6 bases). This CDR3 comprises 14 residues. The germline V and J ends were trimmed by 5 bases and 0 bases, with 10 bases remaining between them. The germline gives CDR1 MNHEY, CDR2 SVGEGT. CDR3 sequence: CASSRGTLNTEAFF. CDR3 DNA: TGTGCCAGCAGTAGAGGGACACTGAACACTGAAGCTTTCTTT.

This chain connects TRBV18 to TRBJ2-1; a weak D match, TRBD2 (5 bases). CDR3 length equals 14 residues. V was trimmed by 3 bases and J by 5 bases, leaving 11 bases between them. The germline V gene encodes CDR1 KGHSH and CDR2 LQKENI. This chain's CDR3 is CASSPAGDDNEQFF. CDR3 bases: TGTGCCAGCTCACCCGCCGGGGATGACAATGAGCAGTTCTTC.

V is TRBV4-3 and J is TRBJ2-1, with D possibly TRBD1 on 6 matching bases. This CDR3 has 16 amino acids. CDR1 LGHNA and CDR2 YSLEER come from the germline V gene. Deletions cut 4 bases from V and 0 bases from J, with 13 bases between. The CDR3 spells CASSPQGGSSYNEQFF. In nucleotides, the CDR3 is TGCGCCAGCAGCCCCCAAGGGGGAAGCTCCTACAATGAGCAGTTCTTC.

The CDR3 is CATSTGGTSNTEAFF. CDR3 nucleotides: TGTGCCACCAGCACTGGAGGGACGTCGAACACTGAAGCTTTCTTT. The V and J genes are TRBV15 and TRBJ1-1; D perhaps matches TRBD1 (5 bases). From germline, CDR1 is LNHNV and CDR2 YYDKDF (reference sequence). V lost 4 bases and J 1 base, leaving 13 bases between the germline ends. This CDR3 contains 15 residues.

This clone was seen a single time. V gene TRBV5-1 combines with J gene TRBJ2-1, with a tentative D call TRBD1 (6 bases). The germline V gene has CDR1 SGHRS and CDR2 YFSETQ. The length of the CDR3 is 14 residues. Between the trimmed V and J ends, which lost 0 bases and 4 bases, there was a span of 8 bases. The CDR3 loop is CASSLDRVYNEQFF. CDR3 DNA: TGCGCCAGCAGCTTGGACAGGGTGTACAATGAGCAGTTCTTC.

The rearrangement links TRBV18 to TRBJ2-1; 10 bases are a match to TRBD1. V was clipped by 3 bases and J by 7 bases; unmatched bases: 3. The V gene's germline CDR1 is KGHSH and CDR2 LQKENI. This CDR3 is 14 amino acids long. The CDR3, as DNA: TGTGCCAGCTCACCGGGACAGGGGTTTAATGAGCAGTTCTTC. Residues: CASSPGQGFNEQFF. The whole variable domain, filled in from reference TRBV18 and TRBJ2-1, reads NAGVMQNPRHLVRRRGQEARLRCSPMKGHSHVYWYRQLPEEGLKFMVYLQKENIIDESGMPKERFSAEFPKEGPSILRIQQVVRGDSAAYFCASSPGQGFNEQFFGPGTRLTVL.

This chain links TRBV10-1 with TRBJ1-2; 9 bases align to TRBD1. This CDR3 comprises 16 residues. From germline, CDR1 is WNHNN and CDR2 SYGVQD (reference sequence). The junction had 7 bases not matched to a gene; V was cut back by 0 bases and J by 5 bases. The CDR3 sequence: CASSESNRGRGYGYTF. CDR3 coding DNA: TGCGCCAGCAGTGAGTCGAACAGGGGGCGAGGATATGGCTACACCTTC.

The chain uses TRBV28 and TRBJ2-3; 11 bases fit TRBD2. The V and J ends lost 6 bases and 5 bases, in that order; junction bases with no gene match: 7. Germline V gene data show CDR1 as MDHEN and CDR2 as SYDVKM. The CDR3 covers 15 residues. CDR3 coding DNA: TGTGCCAGCAGCCCCACTAGCGGGGGCATAGATACGCAGTATTTT. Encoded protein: CASSPTSGGIDTQYF.

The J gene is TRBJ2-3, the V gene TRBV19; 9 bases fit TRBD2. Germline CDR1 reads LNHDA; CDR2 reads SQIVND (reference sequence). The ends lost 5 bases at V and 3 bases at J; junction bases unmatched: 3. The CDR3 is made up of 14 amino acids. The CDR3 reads CASSASGVTDTQYF. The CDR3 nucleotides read TGTGCCAGTAGTGCTAGCGGGGTTACAGATACGCAGTATTTT. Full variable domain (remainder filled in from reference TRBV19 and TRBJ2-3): DGGITQSPKYLFRKEGQNVTLSCEQNLNHDAMYWYRQDPGQGLRLIYYSQIVNDFQKGDIAEGYSVSREKKESFPLTVTSAQKNPTAFYLCASSASGVTDTQYFGPGTRLTVL.

CDR3 region: CASSYGTGVQETQYF. The CDR3 nucleotides read TGTGCCAGTAGTTACGGGACAGGGGTCCAAGAGACCCAGTACTTC. The chain combines TRBV19 with TRBJ2-5; 10 bases are a match to TRBD1. J lost 1 base, V lost 5 bases, and 4 bases had no gene match. The CDR3 contains 15 residues. In germline, CDR1 is LNHDA, CDR2 SQIVND (reference sequence).

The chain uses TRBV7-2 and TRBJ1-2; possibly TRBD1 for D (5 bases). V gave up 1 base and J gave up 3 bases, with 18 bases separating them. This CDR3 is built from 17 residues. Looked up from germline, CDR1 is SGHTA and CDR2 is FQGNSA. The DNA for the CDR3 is TGTGCCAGCAGCTTAGTCGGGACCGCTAGCGTCGACTATGGCTACACCTTC. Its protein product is CASSLVGTASVDYGYTF.

The CDR3 reads CAISESVGGAPLHF. The CDR3 nucleotides are TGTGCCATCAGTGAGTCGGTTGGAGGGGCACCCCTCCACTTT. J is TRBJ1-6 and V is TRBV10-3, with D maybe TRBD1 (5 bases). The ends were cut back, 0 bases at V and 11 bases at J, with 11 bases in the middle. Germline V gene data show CDR1 as ENHRY and CDR2 as SYGVKD. The CDR3 length is 14 residues.

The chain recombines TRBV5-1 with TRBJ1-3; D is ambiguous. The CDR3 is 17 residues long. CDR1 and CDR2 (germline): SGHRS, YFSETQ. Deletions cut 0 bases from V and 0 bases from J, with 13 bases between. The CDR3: CASSLAFGGISGNTIYF. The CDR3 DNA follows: TGCGCCAGCAGCTTGGCCTTCGGCGGAATCTCTGGAAACACCATATATTTT.